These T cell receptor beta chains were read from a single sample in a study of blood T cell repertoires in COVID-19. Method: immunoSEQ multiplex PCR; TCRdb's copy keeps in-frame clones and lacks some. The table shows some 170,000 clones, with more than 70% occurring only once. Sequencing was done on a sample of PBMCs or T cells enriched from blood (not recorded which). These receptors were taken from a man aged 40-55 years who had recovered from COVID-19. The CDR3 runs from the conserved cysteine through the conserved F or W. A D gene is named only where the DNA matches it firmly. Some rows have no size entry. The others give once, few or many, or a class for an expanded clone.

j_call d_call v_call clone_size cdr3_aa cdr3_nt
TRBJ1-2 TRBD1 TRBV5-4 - CASSPGQGSYGYTF TGTGCCAGCAGCCCGGGACAGGGTAGCTATGGCTACACCTTC
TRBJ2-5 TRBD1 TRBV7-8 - CASSRNPGGREETQYF TGTGCCAGCAGTAGGAATCCAGGGGGCAGAGAAGAGACCCAGTACTTC
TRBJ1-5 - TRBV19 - CASSEDSAYSNQPQHF TGTGCCAGTAGTGAGGACAGCGCCTATAGCAATCAGCCCCAGCATTTT
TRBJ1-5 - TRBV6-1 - CASSELGEYSNQPQHF TGTGCCAGCAGTGAACTCGGAGAATATAGCAATCAGCCCCAGCATTTT
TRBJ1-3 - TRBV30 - CAWIRSSGNTIYF TGTGCCTGGATACGCAGCTCTGGAAACACCATATATTTT
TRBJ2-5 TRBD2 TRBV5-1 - CASSLPTSGGAETQYF TGCGCCAGCAGCTTGCCTACTAGCGGGGGGGCGGAGACCCAGTACTTC
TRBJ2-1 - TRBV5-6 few CASSPRGYNEQFF TGTGCCAGCAGCCCCCGGGGCTACAATGAGCAGTTCTTC
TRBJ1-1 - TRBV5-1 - CASSLRTDTEAFF TGCGCCAGCAGCTTACGGACAGACACTGAAGCTTTCTTT
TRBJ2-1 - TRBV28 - CASSLLARGQFF TGTGCCAGCAGTTTATTGGCCCGGGGGCAGTTCTTC
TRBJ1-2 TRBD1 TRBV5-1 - CASSPGTALANYGYTF TGCGCCAGCAGCCCCGGGACAGCGCTAGCTAACTATGGCTACACCTTC
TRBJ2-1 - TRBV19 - CASSIPGGDSYNEQFF TGTGCCAGTAGTATCCCCGGCGGGGACTCCTACAATGAGCAGTTCTTC
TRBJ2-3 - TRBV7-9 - CASSSDRATDTQYF TGTGCCAGCAGCTCCGACAGAGCCACAGATACGCAGTATTTT
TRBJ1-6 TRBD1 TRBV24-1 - CATGLGQRYNSPLHF TGTGCCACCGGATTGGGACAGAGATATAATTCACCCCTCCACTTT
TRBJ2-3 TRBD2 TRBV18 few CASSPGLAGADTQYF TGTGCCAGCTCACCGGGACTAGCGGGGGCAGATACGCAGTATTTT
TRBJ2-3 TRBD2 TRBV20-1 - CSASSTRGVTDTQYF TGCAGTGCTAGTTCTACCCGGGGGGTCACAGATACGCAGTATTTT
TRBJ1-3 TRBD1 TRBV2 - CASSENVRGRASGNTIYF TGTGCCAGCAGTGAAAATGTTAGGGGGCGTGCCTCTGGAAACACCATATATTTT
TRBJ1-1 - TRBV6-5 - CASSYEGVNTEAFF TGTGCCAGCAGTTACGAGGGGGTAAACACTGAAGCTTTCTTT
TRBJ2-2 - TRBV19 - CASSTPGELFF TGTGCCAGTAGTACTCCCGGGGAGCTGTTTTTT
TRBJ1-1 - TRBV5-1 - CASSFQGGTEAFF TGCGCCAGCAGCTTCCAAGGCGGGACTGAAGCTTTCTTT